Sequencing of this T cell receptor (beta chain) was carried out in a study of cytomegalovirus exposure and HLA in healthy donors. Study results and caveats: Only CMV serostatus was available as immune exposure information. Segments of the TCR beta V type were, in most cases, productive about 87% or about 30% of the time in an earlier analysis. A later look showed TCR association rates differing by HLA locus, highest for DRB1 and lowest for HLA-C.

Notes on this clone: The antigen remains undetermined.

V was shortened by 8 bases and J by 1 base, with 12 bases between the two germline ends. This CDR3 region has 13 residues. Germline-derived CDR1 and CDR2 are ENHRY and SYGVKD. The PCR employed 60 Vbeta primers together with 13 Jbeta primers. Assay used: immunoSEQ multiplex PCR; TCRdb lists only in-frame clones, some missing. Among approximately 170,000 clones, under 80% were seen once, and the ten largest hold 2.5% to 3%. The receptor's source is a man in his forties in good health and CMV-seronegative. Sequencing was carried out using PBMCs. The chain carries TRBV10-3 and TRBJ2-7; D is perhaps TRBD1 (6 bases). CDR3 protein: CAIQDSLSYEQYF. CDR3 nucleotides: TGTGCCATCCAGGACAGCCTTTCCTACGAGCAGTACTTC.